This TCR beta chain was identified in a study of cytomegalovirus exposure and HLA in healthy donors. Looking at the study overall: HLA-typed donors contributed 65 million to 95 million unique TCRs, which were held in an early data release. Study-wide results and caveats: The majority of TCR sequences were rare, yet some public TCRs appeared in many donors. Within an earlier analysis, most TCR beta V segments proved productive either about 90% or about 30% of the time. The study labeled under 200 TCR beta chains cytomegalovirus-associated.

Concerning this clone itself: Its matching antigen is unknown.

The CDR3 spans 15 residues. The germline gives CDR1 MDHEN, CDR2 SYDVKM. V shed 5 bases, J shed 3 bases, and the junction held 6 bases outside the gene matches. 60 Vbeta and 13 Jbeta primers were used in PCR. Repertoires were generated with immunoSEQ multiplex PCR, while TCRdb's copy carries only in-frame clones and drops some. Among 120,000 or so clones listed, roughly 78% were seen once. The sequencing input was PBMCs. The chain is built from TRBV28 and TRBJ1-2, with 10 bases matching TRBD1. This TCR came from a woman between 35 and 50 years old in good health and CMV-seronegative. CDR3 residues: CASSTGQGDHYGYTF. The CDR3 coding sequence is TGTGCCAGCAGTACCGGACAGGGGGATCACTATGGCTACACCTTC.